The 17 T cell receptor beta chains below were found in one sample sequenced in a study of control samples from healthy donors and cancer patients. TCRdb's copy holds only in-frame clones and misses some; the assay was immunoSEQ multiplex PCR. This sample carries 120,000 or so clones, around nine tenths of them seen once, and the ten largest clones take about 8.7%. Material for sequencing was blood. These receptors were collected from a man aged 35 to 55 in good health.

CDR3 in DNA: TGCAGTGCTAGTGACAGGGTGATCCACAATGAGCAGTTCTTC. Protein sequence: CSASDRVIHNEQFF. This chain uses TRBV20-1 with TRBJ2-1; 7 bases line up with TRBD1. CDR3 size: 14 residues. The V gene's germline CDR1 is DFQATT and CDR2 SNEGSKA (reference sequence). V shed 3 bases, J shed 5 bases, and the junction held 7 bases outside the gene matches.

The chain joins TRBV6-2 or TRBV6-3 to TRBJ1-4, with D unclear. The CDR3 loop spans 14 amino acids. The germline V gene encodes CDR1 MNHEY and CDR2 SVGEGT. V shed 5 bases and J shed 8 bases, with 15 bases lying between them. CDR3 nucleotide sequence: TGTGCCAGCAGTCCGGGAGGACTGGGAGAAAAACTGTTTTTT. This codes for CASSPGGLGEKLFF.

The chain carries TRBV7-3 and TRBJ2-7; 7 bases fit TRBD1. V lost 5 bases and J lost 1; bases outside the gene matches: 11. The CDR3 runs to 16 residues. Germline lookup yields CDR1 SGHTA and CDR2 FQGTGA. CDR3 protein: CASSREGGIKSYEQYF. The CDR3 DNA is TGTGCCAGCAGCCGTGAAGGGGGCATTAAATCCTACGAGCAGTACTTC. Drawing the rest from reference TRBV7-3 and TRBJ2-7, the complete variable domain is GAGVSQTPSNKVTEKGKYVELRCDPISGHTALYWYRQSLGQGPEFLIYFQGTGAADDSGLPNDRFFAVRPEGSVSTLKIQRTERGDSAVYLCASSREGGIKSYEQYFGPGTRLTVT.

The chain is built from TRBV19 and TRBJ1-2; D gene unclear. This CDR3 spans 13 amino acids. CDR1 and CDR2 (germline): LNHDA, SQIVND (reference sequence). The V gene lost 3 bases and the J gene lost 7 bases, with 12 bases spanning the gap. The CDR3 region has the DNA TGTGCCAGTAGTATCGGCAGACAAAGTGGCTACACCTTC. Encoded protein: CASSIGRQSGYTF.

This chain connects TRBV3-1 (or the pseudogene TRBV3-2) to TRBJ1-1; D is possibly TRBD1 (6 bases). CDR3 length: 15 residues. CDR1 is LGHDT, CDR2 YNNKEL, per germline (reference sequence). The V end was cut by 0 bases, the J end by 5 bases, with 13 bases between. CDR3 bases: TGTGCCAGCAGCCAAGAGACAGGCTTGGGGACTGAAGCTTTCTTT. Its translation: CASSQETGLGTEAFF.

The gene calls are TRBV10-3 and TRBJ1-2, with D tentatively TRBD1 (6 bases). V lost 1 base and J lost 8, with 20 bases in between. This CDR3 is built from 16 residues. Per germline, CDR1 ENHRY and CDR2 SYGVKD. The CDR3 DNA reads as TGTGCCATCAGTGAGTTGGACAGCGCCACACCCGGAGGCTACACCTTC. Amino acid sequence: CAISELDSATPGGYTF.

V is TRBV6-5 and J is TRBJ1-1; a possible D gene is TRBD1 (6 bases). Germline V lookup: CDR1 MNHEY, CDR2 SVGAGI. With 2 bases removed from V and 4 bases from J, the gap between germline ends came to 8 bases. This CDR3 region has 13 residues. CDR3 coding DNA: TGTGCCAGCAGTTACGGGGGCGCCACTGAAGCTTTCTTT. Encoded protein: CASSYGGATEAFF.

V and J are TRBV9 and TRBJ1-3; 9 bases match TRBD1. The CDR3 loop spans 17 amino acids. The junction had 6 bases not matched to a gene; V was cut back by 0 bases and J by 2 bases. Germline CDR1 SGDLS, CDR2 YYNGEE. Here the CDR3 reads CASSVVVGTGPGNTIYF. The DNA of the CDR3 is TGTGCCAGCAGCGTAGTCGTTGGGACAGGGCCTGGAAACACCATATATTTT.

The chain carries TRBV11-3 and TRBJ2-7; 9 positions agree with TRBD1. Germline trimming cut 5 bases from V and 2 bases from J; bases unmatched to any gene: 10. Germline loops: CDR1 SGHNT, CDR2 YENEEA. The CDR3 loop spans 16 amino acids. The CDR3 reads CASSPRTGEVPYEQYF. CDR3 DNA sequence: TGTGCCAGCAGCCCCCGGACAGGGGAAGTCCCCTACGAGCAGTACTTC.

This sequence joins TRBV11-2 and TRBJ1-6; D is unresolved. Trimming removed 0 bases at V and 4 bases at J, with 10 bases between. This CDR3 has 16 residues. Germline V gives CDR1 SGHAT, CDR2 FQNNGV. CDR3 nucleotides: TGTGCCAGCAGCTTAGAACTGACGGATTATAATTCACCCCTCCACTTT. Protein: CASSLELTDYNSPLHF.

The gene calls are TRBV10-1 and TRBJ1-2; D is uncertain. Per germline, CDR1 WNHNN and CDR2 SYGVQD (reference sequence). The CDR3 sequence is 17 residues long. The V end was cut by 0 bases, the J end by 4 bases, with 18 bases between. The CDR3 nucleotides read TGCGCCAGCAGTGAGTCTCCGCGTCGGATCCCCGGCTATGGCTACACCTTC. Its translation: CASSESPRRIPGYGYTF.

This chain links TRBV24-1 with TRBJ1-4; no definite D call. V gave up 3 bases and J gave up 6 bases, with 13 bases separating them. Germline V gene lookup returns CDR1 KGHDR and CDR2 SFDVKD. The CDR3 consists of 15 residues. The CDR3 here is CATSDGGYLDEKLFF. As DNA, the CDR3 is TGTGCCACCAGTGATGGTGGTTATCTCGATGAAAAACTGTTTTTT.

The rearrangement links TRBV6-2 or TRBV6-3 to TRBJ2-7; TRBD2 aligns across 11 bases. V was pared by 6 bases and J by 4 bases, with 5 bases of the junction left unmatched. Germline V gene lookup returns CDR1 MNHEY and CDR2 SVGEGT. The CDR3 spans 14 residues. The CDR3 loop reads CASSQTSGVYEQYF. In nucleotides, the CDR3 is TGTGCCAGCAGCCAGACTAGCGGGGTATACGAGCAGTACTTC.

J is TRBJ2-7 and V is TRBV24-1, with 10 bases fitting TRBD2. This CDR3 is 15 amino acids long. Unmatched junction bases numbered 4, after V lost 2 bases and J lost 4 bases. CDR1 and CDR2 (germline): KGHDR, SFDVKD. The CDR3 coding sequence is TGTGCCACCAGTGATTCTAGCGGGGGCCAATACGAGCAGTACTTC. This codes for CATSDSSGGQYEQYF.

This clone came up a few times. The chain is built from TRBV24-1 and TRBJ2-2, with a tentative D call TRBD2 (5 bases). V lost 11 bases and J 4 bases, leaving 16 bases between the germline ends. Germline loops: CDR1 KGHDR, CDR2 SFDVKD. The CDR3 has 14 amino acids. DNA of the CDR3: TGTGCCATCGAACGGGGAACACTCACCGGGGAGCTGTTTTTT. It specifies CAIERGTLTGELFF.

In DNA, the CDR3 is TGTGCCAGCAGTTACTCGCCCGACAACACCGGGGAGCTGTTTTTT. As protein: CASSYSPDNTGELFF. The rearrangement joins TRBV6-2 or TRBV6-3 to TRBJ2-2; no definite D call. The germline CDR1 and CDR2 sequences are MNHEY and SVGEGT. Trimming stripped 0 bases from V and 2 bases from J, with 7 bases between. This CDR3 is 15 amino acids long.

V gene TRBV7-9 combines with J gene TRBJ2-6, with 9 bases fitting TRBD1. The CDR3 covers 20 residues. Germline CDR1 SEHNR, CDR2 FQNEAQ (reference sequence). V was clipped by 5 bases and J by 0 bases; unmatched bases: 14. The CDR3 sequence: CASSTTGGAQLISGANVLTF. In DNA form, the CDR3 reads TGTGCCAGCAGCACGACAGGGGGGGCCCAGCTTATCTCTGGGGCCAACGTCCTGACTTTC.